This T cell receptor (beta chain) appears in the sequencing data of a study of blood T cell repertoires in COVID-19. Study details: Sources were T cells, B-cell-depleted T cells, or PBMCs; the material itself was cDNA or gDNA.

Generated by immunoSEQ multiplex PCR, the TCRdb table keeps only in-frame clones and is missing some. Of about 15,000 clones detected, approximately 78% appear once; the ten largest clones hold 20% to 25%. The V and J ends lost 1 base and 8 bases, in that order; junction bases with no gene match: 24. Germline CDR1 reads MDHEN; CDR2 reads SYDVKM. The CDR3 loop spans 20 amino acids. The specimen was peripheral blood. The chain is built from TRBV28 and TRBJ1-2; 8 bases are a match to TRBD1. This clonotype was obtained from a man older than 75 with active or convalescent COVID-19. Written as DNA, the CDR3 is TGTGCCAGCAGTTTATTCAGTACGAGTGGAGGACAGGGCCATTTCGGGGGCTACACCTTC. Translated: CASSLFSTSGGQGHFGGYTF.